This T cell receptor (beta chain) was recorded in a study of cytomegalovirus exposure and HLA in healthy donors. This PCR relied on a set of 60 Vbeta primers and 13 Jbeta primers. The data were produced by immunoSEQ multiplex PCR, yet TCRdb's version contains in-frame clones alone and is incomplete. The sample carries 90,000 to 150,000 clones, around 78% recorded once. Germline CDR1 MDHEN, CDR2 SYDVKM. The length of the CDR3 is 14 residues. Trimming cost V 4 bases and J 2 bases, with 11 bases left between them. The chain uses TRBV28 and TRBJ1-2; possibly TRBD1 for D (6 bases). Material: PBMCs. The receptor's source is a woman aged 30 to 39 in good health and CMV-seropositive. The DNA of the CDR3 is TGTGCCAGCAGTTCCACCCAGGGGAACTATGGCTACACCTTC. Its translation: CASSSTQGNYGYTF.